The rows below give T cell receptor beta chains drawn from one sample of a study of blood T cell repertoires in COVID-19. Sequencing was performed with immunoSEQ multiplex PCR; in TCRdb, only in-frame clones are kept and a portion is missing. The data hold about 300,000 clones, with about 82% observed a single time. Sequences were obtained from peripheral blood. The receptors were gathered from a woman between 50 and 59 years old with acute or convalescent COVID-19. Each CDR3 is given with its conserved first and last residue. The D gene is left open where the match is weak. Clone size is shown for a subset of rows, as once, few, many or a class of expanded clone.

j_gene: TRBJ2-1; v_gene: TRBV7-2; abundance: .; d_gene: TRBD1; CDR3aa: CASSSQTGFNEQFF; CDR3nt: TGTGCCAGCAGTTCACAGACAGGGTTCAATGAGCAGTTCTTC
j_gene: TRBJ2-4; v_gene: TRBV7-2; abundance: .; d_gene: TRBD1; CDR3aa: CASSRFTGGKKNIQYF; CDR3nt: TGTGCCAGCAGCCGTTTTACAGGGGGCAAGAAAAACATTCAGTACTTC
j_gene: TRBJ2-1; v_gene: TRBV29-1; abundance: .; d_gene: .; CDR3aa: CSVEERGLYNEQFF; CDR3nt: TGCAGCGTTGAAGAAAGGGGACTCTACAATGAGCAGTTCTTC
j_gene: TRBJ2-7; v_gene: TRBV5-4; abundance: .; d_gene: TRBD2; CDR3aa: CASSLGRGGASYEQYF; CDR3nt: TGTGCCAGCAGCCTCGGACGGGGGGGAGCATCCTACGAGCAGTACTTC
j_gene: TRBJ2-7; v_gene: TRBV3-1/TRBV3-2; abundance: .; d_gene: .; CDR3aa: CASSQLFTGKYEQYF; CDR3nt: TGTGCCAGCAGCCAATTATTCACCGGGAAATACGAGCAGTACTTC
j_gene: TRBJ2-7; v_gene: TRBV11-3; abundance: .; d_gene: TRBD1; CDR3aa: CASSLAGQGIYEQYF; CDR3nt: TGTGCCAGCAGCTTAGCTGGACAGGGTATATACGAGCAGTACTTC
j_gene: TRBJ1-2; v_gene: TRBV5-6; abundance: .; d_gene: .; CDR3aa: CASSPPRSRDWWGYTF; CDR3nt: TGTGCCAGCAGCCCCCCCCGGTCGAGGGATTGGTGGGGCTACACCTTC
j_gene: TRBJ1-3; v_gene: TRBV4-2; abundance: .; d_gene: .; CDR3aa: CASSQRGSGNTIYF; CDR3nt: TGTGCCAGCAGCCAAAGGGGCTCCGGAAACACCATATATTTT
j_gene: TRBJ2-1; v_gene: TRBV6-2/TRBV6-3; abundance: .; d_gene: .; CDR3aa: CASSYSILLTESSYNEQFF; CDR3nt: TGTGCCAGCAGTTACTCTATCCTCTTGACGGAGAGCTCCTACAATGAGCAGTTCTTC
j_gene: TRBJ1-2; v_gene: TRBV5-5; abundance: .; d_gene: .; CDR3aa: CASSLASIQGQTF; CDR3nt: TGTGCCAGCAGCTTGGCCTCGATTCAGGGCCAGACCTTC
j_gene: TRBJ1-2; v_gene: TRBV6-1; abundance: .; d_gene: .; CDR3aa: CASSESGGGYGYTF; CDR3nt: TGTGCCAGCAGTGAGTCGGGAGGTGGCTATGGCTACACCTTC
j_gene: TRBJ2-5; v_gene: TRBV19; abundance: .; d_gene: TRBD1; CDR3aa: CASSIGQVVLETQYF; CDR3nt: TGTGCCAGTAGTATCGGACAGGTTGTACTAGAGACCCAGTACTTC
j_gene: TRBJ1-3; v_gene: TRBV28; abundance: .; d_gene: .; CDR3aa: CASNPFAGFGGNTIYF; CDR3nt: TGTGCCAGCAATCCGTTCGCGGGGTTTGGTGGAAACACCATATATTTT
j_gene: TRBJ1-5; v_gene: TRBV2; abundance: few; d_gene: TRBD1; CDR3aa: CASSDCEGASCNQPQHF; CDR3nt: TGTGCCAGCAGTGATTGTGAGGGGGCCTCGTGCAATCAGCCCCAGCATTTT
j_gene: TRBJ2-3; v_gene: TRBV25-1; abundance: .; d_gene: .; CDR3aa: CASGITNTPGFFADTQYF; CDR3nt: TGTGCCAGCGGTATTACGAATACTCCAGGGTTTTTCGCAGATACGCAGTATTTT
j_gene: TRBJ2-1; v_gene: TRBV2; abundance: .; d_gene: TRBD2; CDR3aa: CASSLAGDEQFF; CDR3nt: TGTGCCAGCAGTCTAGCGGGCGATGAGCAGTTCTTC
j_gene: TRBJ2-7; v_gene: TRBV7-9; abundance: .; d_gene: .; CDR3aa: CASSPGQNSYEQYF; CDR3nt: TGTGCCAGCAGCCCAGGACAGAACTCCTACGAGCAGTACTTC
j_gene: TRBJ1-2; v_gene: TRBV5-5; abundance: .; d_gene: .; CDR3aa: CASSFLSPANYGYTF; CDR3nt: TGTGCCAGCAGCTTCTTGTCCCCAGCTAACTATGGCTACACCTTC
j_gene: TRBJ1-4; v_gene: TRBV5-5; abundance: .; d_gene: .; CDR3aa: CASSLAARADEKLFF; CDR3nt: TGTGCCAGCAGCTTGGCGGCCAGGGCCGATGAAAAACTGTTTTTT
j_gene: TRBJ2-7; v_gene: TRBV18; abundance: .; d_gene: .; CDR3aa: CASSPGAAVYEQYF; CDR3nt: TGTGCCAGCTCACCGGGGGCAGCAGTATACGAGCAGTACTTC
j_gene: TRBJ2-3; v_gene: TRBV4-1; abundance: once; d_gene: TRBD2; CDR3aa: CASSPRRGGTSGITDTQYF; CDR3nt: TGCGCCAGCAGCCCTCGACGGGGGGGCACTAGCGGGATCACAGATACGCAGTATTTT
j_gene: TRBJ1-1; v_gene: TRBV19; abundance: .; d_gene: .; CDR3aa: CASSIGGQLNTEAFF; CDR3nt: TGTGCCAGTAGTATAGGCGGACAGTTGAACACTGAAGCTTTCTTT
j_gene: TRBJ2-7; v_gene: TRBV11-2; abundance: .; d_gene: .; CDR3aa: CASSKDRLAYEQYF; CDR3nt: TGTGCCAGCAGCAAAGATCGGCTAGCCTACGAGCAGTACTTC
j_gene: TRBJ2-3; v_gene: TRBV5-1; abundance: .; d_gene: TRBD1; CDR3aa: CASTRQGADTQYF; CDR3nt: TGCGCCAGCACGAGACAGGGGGCAGATACGCAGTATTTT
j_gene: TRBJ1-5; v_gene: TRBV20-1; abundance: once; d_gene: TRBD1; CDR3aa: CSASWGQGNQPQHF; CDR3nt: TGCAGTGCTAGTTGGGGACAGGGCAATCAGCCCCAGCATTTT
j_gene: TRBJ1-4; v_gene: TRBV5-5; abundance: .; d_gene: TRBD1; CDR3aa: CASRSSGTVFEKLFF; CDR3nt: TGTGCCAGCAGGTCTTCCGGGACAGTATTTGAAAAACTGTTTTTT
j_gene: TRBJ1-2; v_gene: TRBV18; abundance: .; d_gene: TRBD1; CDR3aa: CASSPPNRGNGYTF; CDR3nt: TGTGCCAGCTCACCACCGAACAGGGGCAACGGCTACACCTTC
j_gene: TRBJ2-1; v_gene: TRBV7-3; abundance: .; d_gene: TRBD2; CDR3aa: CASSLELAAGEQFF; CDR3nt: TGTGCCAGCAGCTTAGAACTAGCGGCTGGGGAGCAGTTCTTC
j_gene: TRBJ2-3; v_gene: TRBV2; abundance: .; d_gene: .; CDR3aa: CASSDRASTDTQYF; CDR3nt: TGTGCCAGCAGTGACAGGGCTAGCACAGATACGCAGTATTTT
j_gene: TRBJ1-4; v_gene: TRBV5-4; abundance: few; d_gene: .; CDR3aa: CASSLPGGALEKLFF; CDR3nt: TGTGCCAGCAGCTTGCCCGGGGGGGCGTTGGAAAAACTGTTTTTT
j_gene: TRBJ2-7; v_gene: TRBV27; abundance: .; d_gene: .; CDR3aa: CATPSPARGFGSLYEQYF; CDR3nt: TGTGCCACCCCATCGCCGGCTCGGGGGTTTGGTTCCCTCTACGAGCAGTACTTC
j_gene: TRBJ2-2; v_gene: TRBV24-1; abundance: .; d_gene: TRBD1; CDR3aa: CATSDPGTGGRGELFF; CDR3nt: TGTGCCACCAGTGACCCCGGGACAGGGGGCCGCGGGGAGCTGTTTTTT
j_gene: TRBJ2-3; v_gene: TRBV3-1/TRBV3-2; abundance: few; d_gene: TRBD2; CDR3aa: CASSQLTSGKDTQYF; CDR3nt: TGTGCCAGCAGCCAATTAACTAGCGGGAAGGATACGCAGTATTTT
j_gene: TRBJ1-4; v_gene: TRBV5-4; abundance: .; d_gene: .; CDR3aa: CASSLGDTMGEKLFF; CDR3nt: TGTGCCAGCAGCTTGGGCGATACGATGGGCGAAAAACTGTTTTTT
j_gene: TRBJ2-7; v_gene: TRBV5-1; abundance: .; d_gene: TRBD2; CDR3aa: CASSSVTSGSYEQYF; CDR3nt: TGCGCCAGCAGCTCGGTTACTAGCGGGAGCTACGAGCAGTACTTC
j_gene: TRBJ2-1; v_gene: TRBV24-1; abundance: .; d_gene: TRBD1; CDR3aa: CATSAKTGNFDEQFF; CDR3nt: TGTGCCACCAGTGCAAAGACAGGGAATTTCGATGAGCAGTTCTTC
j_gene: TRBJ2-1; v_gene: TRBV9; abundance: .; d_gene: TRBD2; CDR3aa: CATASTSGYNEQFF; CDR3nt: TGTGCCACAGCCTCGACTAGCGGGTACAATGAGCAGTTCTTC
j_gene: TRBJ2-5; v_gene: TRBV6-2/TRBV6-3; abundance: .; d_gene: .; CDR3aa: CASSSIGELTQYF; CDR3nt: TGTGCCAGCAGTTCCATCGGTGAGCTGACCCAGTACTTC
j_gene: TRBJ2-3; v_gene: TRBV5-1; abundance: few; d_gene: TRBD1; CDR3aa: CASGRDRGTDTQYF; CDR3nt: TGCGCCAGCGGCCGGGACAGAGGCACAGATACGCAGTATTTT
j_gene: TRBJ2-7; v_gene: TRBV12-3/TRBV12-4; abundance: few; d_gene: .; CDR3aa: CASSSFYEQYF; CDR3nt: TGTGCCAGCAGTTCATTCTACGAGCAGTACTTC
j_gene: TRBJ2-3; v_gene: TRBV7-2; abundance: .; d_gene: .; CDR3aa: CASSSVGVGRRSPTDTQYF; CDR3nt: TGTGCCAGCAGCTCCGTCGGTGTGGGCAGGCGATCCCCTACTGATACGCAGTATTTT
j_gene: TRBJ2-2; v_gene: TRBV10-3; abundance: .; d_gene: TRBD1; CDR3aa: CAIRGTGGDTGELFF; CDR3nt: TGTGCCATCAGGGGGACAGGGGGTGACACCGGGGAGCTGTTTTTT
j_gene: TRBJ1-5; v_gene: TRBV2; abundance: .; d_gene: .; CDR3aa: CASSTDSYSNQPQHF; CDR3nt: TGTGCCAGCAGCACCGACAGCTATAGCAATCAGCCCCAGCATTTT